Listed below are T cell receptor beta chains from one sample, sequenced in a study of blood T cell repertoires in COVID-19. Profiled with immunoSEQ multiplex PCR; TCRdb holds only in-frame clones, not every one. The sample lists hundreds of thousands of clones, about 85% seen once, with approximately 3.3% in the top ten. The sequenced sample was peripheral blood. These receptors came from a man in his late teens or twenties with active or convalescent COVID-19. CDR3s include the opening cysteine and the closing phenylalanine or tryptophan. The D gene is left open where the match is weak. The size field is filled for only some rows; it gives once, few, many or a size class.

size | J | D | V | CDR3 | DNA
many | TRBJ1-2 | - | TRBV9 | CASSVVGSGYTF | TGTGCCAGCAGCGTAGTGGGCTCTGGCTACACCTTC
once | TRBJ2-7 | - | TRBV9 | CASSGDWTYEQYF | TGTGCCAGCAGTGGGGACTGGACCTACGAGCAGTACTTC
- | TRBJ2-3 | - | TRBV6-5 | CASSYVSKASTDTQYF | TGTGCCAGCAGTTACGTTAGCAAGGCTAGCACAGATACGCAGTATTTT
- | TRBJ1-2 | TRBD1 | TRBV6-5 | CASTGMGQHYGYTF | TGTGCCAGCACCGGTATGGGACAGCACTATGGCTACACCTTC
- | TRBJ1-2 | - | TRBV9 | CASSVLAGGYTF | TGTGCCAGCAGCGTACTCGCGGGGGGCTACACCTTC
once | TRBJ1-1 | - | TRBV4-1 | CASSQEWGGVNTEAFF | TGCGCCAGCAGCCAAGAATGGGGCGGGGTGAACACTGAAGCTTTCTTT
- | TRBJ1-4 | TRBD1 | TRBV4-3 | CASSLNPGQLNEKLFF | TGCGCCAGCAGCCTAAACCCGGGACAGCTTAATGAAAAACTGTTTTTT
once | TRBJ1-6 | TRBD1 | TRBV7-9 | CASSLEGANNSPLHF | TGTGCCAGCAGCTTAGAGGGGGCCAATAATTCACCCCTCCACTTT
once | TRBJ1-5 | TRBD1 | TRBV5-5 | CASSPTGESNQPQHF | TGTGCCAGCAGCCCGACAGGGGAGAGCAATCAGCCCCAGCATTTT
- | TRBJ1-4 | TRBD1 | TRBV9 | CASGGGNEKLFF | TGTGCCAGCGGAGGGGGCAATGAAAAACTGTTTTTT
- | TRBJ1-5 | TRBD1 | TRBV18 | CASSRDRGGNQPQHF | TGTGCCAGTTCTAGGGACAGGGGAGGAAATCAGCCCCAGCATTTT
- | TRBJ2-3 | TRBD1 | TRBV6-4 | CASSATGTGTDTQYF | TGTGCCAGCAGTGCCACCGGGACAGGCACAGATACGCAGTATTTT
- | TRBJ2-1 | - | TRBV7-8 | CASSLERPGSPSYNEQFF | TGTGCCAGCAGCTTAGAGCGTCCCGGGAGTCCCTCCTACAATGAGCAGTTCTTC
- | TRBJ1-3 | TRBD1 | TRBV27 | CASGTGAGNTIYF | TGTGCCAGCGGAACAGGGGCTGGAAACACCATATATTTT
- | TRBJ2-2 | TRBD1 | TRBV19 | CASTIYGQGDTGELFF | TGTGCCAGTACCATATATGGACAGGGGGACACCGGGGAGCTGTTTTTT
- | TRBJ2-5 | TRBD1 | TRBV9 | CASSVEGAQTQYF | TGTGCCAGCAGCGTAGAGGGGGCTCAGACCCAGTACTTC
- | TRBJ2-1 | TRBD2 | TRBV10-3 | CAISEAASGDNEQFF | TGTGCCATCAGTGAGGCGGCTAGCGGAGACAATGAGCAGTTCTTC